This T cell receptor (beta chain) is from a study of T-cell reconstitution after alpha-beta-depleted transplantation in children. There are a few counts of this clonotype. Its antigen remains unidentified. The CDR3 is made up of 13 amino acids. Germline V gene data show CDR1 as KGHDR and CDR2 as SFDVKD. V was trimmed by 1 base and J by 4 bases, leaving 7 bases between them. Construction of the TCRbeta library involved unique molecular identifiers. A single record per CDR3 protein comes from TCRdb applying MiXCR to the PCR reads. The data hold 600,000 or so distinct CDR3 sequences, with approximately 22% observed a single time. The study's findings and limits: Alpha-beta T cells about two months after transplant reportedly derived from several hundred expanded graft clones. The origin of high day-60 TCRbeta diversity in some patients lay in surviving recipient T cells and thymic progenitors. When one year had passed after transplant, most T-cell counts and diversity came from newly produced T cells.

The sequencing used PBMCs, mostly from graft donor cells, collected 360 days after TCRalphabeta/CD19-depleted stem cell transplant. The chain is built from TRBV24-1 and TRBJ2-7; D remains unclear. The TCR comes from a boy under three years old who had a stem cell transplant for acute myeloid leukemia, so the T cells may come from the graft donor. CDR3 protein: CATSDLGLYEQYF. CDR3 sequence (DNA): TGTGCCACCAGTGATTTAGGGCTATACGAGCAGTACTTC.